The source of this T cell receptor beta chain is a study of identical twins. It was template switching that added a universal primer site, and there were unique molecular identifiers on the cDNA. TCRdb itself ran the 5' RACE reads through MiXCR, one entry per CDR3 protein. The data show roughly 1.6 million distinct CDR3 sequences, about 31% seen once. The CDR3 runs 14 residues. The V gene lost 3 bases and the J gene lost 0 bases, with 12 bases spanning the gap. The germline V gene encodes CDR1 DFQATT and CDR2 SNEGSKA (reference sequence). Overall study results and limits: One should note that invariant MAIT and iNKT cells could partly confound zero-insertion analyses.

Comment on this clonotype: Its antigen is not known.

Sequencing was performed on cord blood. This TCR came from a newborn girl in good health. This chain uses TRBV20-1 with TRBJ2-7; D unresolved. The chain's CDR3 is CSASGHVDSYEQYF. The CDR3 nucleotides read TGCAGTGCTAGTGGGCATGTAGACTCCTACGAGCAGTACTTC.